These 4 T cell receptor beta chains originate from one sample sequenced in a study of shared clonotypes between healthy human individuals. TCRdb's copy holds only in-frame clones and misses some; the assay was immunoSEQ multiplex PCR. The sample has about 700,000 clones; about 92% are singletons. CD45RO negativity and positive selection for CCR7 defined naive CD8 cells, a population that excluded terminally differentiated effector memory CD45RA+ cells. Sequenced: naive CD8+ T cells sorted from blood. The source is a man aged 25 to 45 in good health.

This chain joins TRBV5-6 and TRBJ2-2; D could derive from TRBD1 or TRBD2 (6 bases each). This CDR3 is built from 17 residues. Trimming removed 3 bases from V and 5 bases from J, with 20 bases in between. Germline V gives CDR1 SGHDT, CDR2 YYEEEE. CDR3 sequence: CASSSEGHRLFTGELFF. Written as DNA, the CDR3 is TGTGCCAGCAGCTCGGAGGGACACCGTTTGTTTACCGGGGAGCTGTTTTTT.

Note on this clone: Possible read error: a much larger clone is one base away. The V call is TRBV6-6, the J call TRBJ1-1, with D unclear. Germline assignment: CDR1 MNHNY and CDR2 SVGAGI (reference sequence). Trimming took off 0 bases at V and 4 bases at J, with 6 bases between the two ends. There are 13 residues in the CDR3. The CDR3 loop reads CASSYSQSTEAFF. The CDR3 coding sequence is TGTGCCAGCAGTTACTCTCAGAGCACTGAAGCTTTCTTT.

The CDR3 nucleotides read TGTGCCACCAGCAGAGTCCCCCTTGACAGGGGGCAGGGTCAGCCCCAGCATTTT. It yields the protein CATSRVPLDRGQGQPQHF. This chain uses TRBV15 with TRBJ1-5, with 10 bases that match TRBD1. J gave up 6 bases and V 1 base, and 12 bases lay outside the gene matches. The CDR3 spans 18 residues. Per the germline V gene, CDR1 is LNHNV and CDR2 is YYDKDF (reference sequence). The entire variable domain, with the rest obtained from reference TRBV15 and TRBJ1-5, is as follows: DAMVIQNPRYQVTQFGKPVTLSCSQTLNHNVMYWYQQKSSQAPKLLFHYYDKDFNNEADTPDNFQSRRPNTSFCFLDIRSPGLGDTAMYLCATSRVPLDRGQGQPQHFGDGTRLSIL.

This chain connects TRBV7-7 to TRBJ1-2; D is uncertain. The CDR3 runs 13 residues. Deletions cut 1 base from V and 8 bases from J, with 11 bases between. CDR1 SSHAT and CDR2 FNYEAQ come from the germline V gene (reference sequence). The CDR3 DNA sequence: TGTGCCAGCAGCTTAGACGCAGGTCTGGGCTACACCTTC. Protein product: CASSLDAGLGYTF.